One and the same sample provided the 22 T cell receptor beta chains below, sequenced in a study of cytomegalovirus exposure and HLA in healthy donors (TCRdb year 2017). Library preparation was by the immunoSEQ multiplex PCR assay. For the multiplex PCR, a mixture combining 60 forward primers for TCR Vbeta segments and 13 reverse primers for TCR Jbeta segments was used. Held by TCRdb, this immuneACCESS table contains in-frame sequences only and omits some clones. Under half of the omission traces to an unresolved V gene where checked; the cause of the rest is unknown. Within this sample are about 190,000 clones, with 70% to 75% of them counted one time only. 3% to 3.5% of the sample rests with the top ten. The sample consisted of PBMCs. The receptors were gathered from a woman in her thirties in good health and CMV-seropositive.

The V gene is TRBV5-5, the J gene TRBJ2-7, with D maybe TRBD1 (6 bases). With 0 bases removed from V and 3 bases from J, the gap between germline ends came to 13 bases. Germline CDR1 reads SGHKS; CDR2 reads YYEKEE (reference sequence). The CDR3 is 15 amino acids. CDR3 sequence: CASSLEGTPYYEQYF. Here the CDR3 DNA reads TGTGCCAGCAGCTTGGAGGGGACACCGTACTACGAGCAGTACTTC.

The chain couples TRBV14 to TRBJ2-1, with 7 bases identical to TRBD2. V was clipped by 1 base and J by 11 bases; unmatched bases: 5. This CDR3 contains 13 residues. Germline V gene lookup returns CDR1 SGHDN and CDR2 FVKESK. The CDR3 sequence: CASSQAVREKQFF. The CDR3 nucleotides are TGTGCCAGCAGCCAAGCGGTGCGGGAGAAGCAGTTCTTC.

The chain links TRBV4-2 to TRBJ2-2; D possibly corresponds to TRBD2 (6 bases). V was cut by 3 bases and J by 5 bases, with 10 bases left in between. This CDR3 is built from 14 residues. Germline CDR1 reads LGHNA; CDR2 reads YNFKEQ. CDR3: CASSQPGGTGELFF. DNA for the CDR3: TGTGCCAGCAGCCAGCCCGGAGGGACCGGGGAGCTGTTTTTT.

CDR3 in amino acids: CASSESGLLASTDTQYF. The CDR3 region has the DNA TGTGCCAGCAGTGAAAGTGGGTTACTAGCGTCCACAGATACGCAGTATTTT. This chain joins TRBV6-4 and TRBJ2-3, with 7 bases that match TRBD2. This CDR3 contains 17 residues. Per the germline V gene, CDR1 is MRHNA and CDR2 is SNTAGT. J gave up 2 bases and V 3 bases, and 11 bases lay outside the gene matches.

The chain is built from TRBV28 and TRBJ1-6; D gene ambiguous. The CDR3 has 12 amino acids. Germline V CDR1 and CDR2: MDHEN, SYDVKM. The V end lost 3 bases, the J end lost 6 bases, and 3 bases lay between the germline ends. The CDR3 nucleotides read TGTGCCAGCAGTTTCAGTAATTCACCCCTCCACTTT. Translation: CASSFSNSPLHF.

This clone was seen just once. The chain joins TRBV18 to TRBJ2-1, with 11 nucleotides matching TRBD2. V trimming: 4 bases; J trimming: 4 bases; junction bases outside the gene matches: 9. In germline, CDR1 is KGHSH, CDR2 LQKENI. This CDR3 has 17 amino acids. The CDR3 region has the DNA TGTGCCAGCTCACGCCTTACCGGGACTAGCGGATACAATGAGCAGTTCTTC. This codes for CASSRLTGTSGYNEQFF.

This chain links TRBV2 with TRBJ2-3; 7 bases fit TRBD2. Trimming removed 5 bases from V and 3 bases from J; junction bases left unmatched: 11. The germline CDR1 and CDR2 sequences are SNHLY and FYNNEI. CDR3 length equals 16 residues. Written as DNA, the CDR3 is TGTGCCAGCAGTCCGTCCGGGACTATCCTAACAGATACGCAGTATTTT. Translating it yields CASSPSGTILTDTQYF.

The V gene is TRBV27, the J gene TRBJ1-5; D unclear. CDR3 length: 13 amino acids. V was shortened by 6 bases and J by 5 bases, with 11 bases between the two germline ends. CDR1 and CDR2 from the germline V gene are MNHEY and SMNVEV (reference sequence). The CDR3 protein is CASRSGLYQPQHF. In DNA form, the CDR3 reads TGTGCCAGCAGGTCCGGGTTGTATCAGCCCCAGCATTTT.

The CDR3 DNA is TGCGCCAGCAGCGCTGACAGGGGGGACACTGAAGCTTTCTTT. It translates to CASSADRGDTEAFF. J is TRBJ1-1 and V is TRBV5-1; 9 positions match TRBD1. The V segment lost 4 bases and the J segment 3 bases; nucleotides outside the gene matches: 4. This CDR3 has 14 amino acids. In germline, CDR1 is SGHRS, CDR2 YFSETQ.

This clone appeared a single time. This chain links TRBV27 with TRBJ1-1, with a possible D match to TRBD1 (6 bases). Germline CDR1 reads MNHEY; CDR2 reads SMNVEV (reference sequence). This CDR3 spans 14 amino acids. The V and J ends lost 9 bases and 0 bases respectively, with 14 bases between them. The CDR3: CARSLQGMNTEAFF. CDR3 bases: TGTGCCAGATCCCTACAGGGAATGAACACTGAAGCTTTCTTT.

The V gene is TRBV9, the J gene TRBJ2-2; D gene uncertain. The CDR3 contains 15 residues. The germline gives CDR1 SGDLS, CDR2 YYNGEE. Deletions cut 0 bases from V and 1 base from J, with 7 bases between. DNA of the CDR3: TGTGCCAGCAGCGTAGGTTGGCAGAACACCGGGGAGCTGTTTTTT. Translating it yields CASSVGWQNTGELFF.

The chain is built from TRBV5-1 and TRBJ1-4; weak D call: TRBD1 (5 bases). V lost 0 bases and J lost 7, with 13 bases in between. This CDR3 region has 15 residues. Germline CDR1 reads SGHRS; CDR2 reads YFSETQ. The CDR3: CASSLDATASEKLFF. In DNA, the CDR3 is TGCGCCAGCAGCTTGGATGCGACAGCGAGTGAAAAACTGTTTTTT.

The V call is TRBV2, the J call TRBJ2-3; TRBD2 agrees at 10 bases. Germline CDR1 and CDR2: SNHLY and FYNNEI. Trimming removed 6 bases from V and 4 bases from J; junction bases left unmatched: 10. The CDR3 runs 16 residues. DNA of the CDR3: TGTGCCAGCAGCCCCGTGTCCCTAGCGGGGGCAGATACGCAGTATTTT. Amino acid sequence: CASSPVSLAGADTQYF.

This sequence joins TRBV28 and TRBJ2-7, with TRBD1 as a possible D gene (6 bases). The ends were cut back, 3 bases at V and 2 bases at J, with 8 bases in the middle. Germline CDR1 MDHEN, CDR2 SYDVKM. There are 13 residues in the CDR3. The CDR3 region is CASSLQGPYEQYF. For the CDR3, the DNA is TGTGCCAGCAGTTTGCAGGGGCCCTACGAGCAGTACTTC.

V and J are TRBV5-1 and TRBJ2-1, with D possibly TRBD2 on 5 matching bases. V dropped 0 bases and J dropped 5 bases, with 15 bases sitting between them. Germline lookup yields CDR1 SGHRS and CDR2 YFSETQ. This CDR3 contains 16 residues. The CDR3 is CASSLADNSADNEQFF. CDR3 sequence (DNA): TGCGCCAGCAGCTTGGCCGATAATAGCGCCGACAATGAGCAGTTCTTC.

The genes are TRBV5-4 and TRBJ2-5, with 8 bases fitting TRBD2. This CDR3 is 14 amino acids long. Losses at the gene ends were 5 bases for V and 1 base for J; bases not matched to a gene: 4. In germline, CDR1 is SGHNT, CDR2 YYREEE (reference sequence). DNA of the CDR3: TGTGCCAGCAGAACTAGCGGAGCCCAAGAGACCCAGTACTTC. It codes for CASRTSGAQETQYF.

This chain links TRBV5-6 with TRBJ2-1, with 7 bases aligning to TRBD2. The V gene end was trimmed by 0 bases and the J gene end by 6 bases; junction bases not matched to a gene: 3. Germline V gene lookup returns CDR1 SGHDT and CDR2 YYEEEE. There are 14 residues in the CDR3. CDR3 residues: CASSLERELNEQFF. The CDR3 DNA is TGTGCCAGCAGCTTGGAGCGGGAACTCAATGAGCAGTTCTTC. The variable domain in full, with the rest retrieved from reference TRBV5-6 and TRBJ2-1, is DAGVTQSPTHLIKTRGQQVTLRCSPKSGHDTVSWYQQALGQGPQFIFQYYEEEERQRGNFPDRFSGHQFPNYSSELNVNALLLGDSALYLCASSLERELNEQFFGPGTRLTVL.

The chain carries TRBV6-5 and TRBJ2-5; possible D gene TRBD2, 5 bases. The CDR3 runs to 12 residues. V lost 5 bases and J lost 5, with 9 bases in between. CDR1 is MNHEY and CDR2 is SVGAGI in the germline V gene. The CDR3 DNA is TGTGCCAGCAGTAGTGGGAGCGAGACCCAGTACTTC. This gives the protein CASSSGSETQYF.

This rearrangement joins TRBV14 to TRBJ1-1; 9 positions agree with TRBD1. The junction had 10 bases not matched to a gene; V was cut back by 4 bases and J by 4 bases. The germline V gene has CDR1 SGHDN and CDR2 FVKESK. The CDR3 contains 16 residues. In DNA form, the CDR3 reads TGTGCCAGCAGCCCATTCCCCGGGACAGGGACCACTGAAGCTTTCTTT. As protein: CASSPFPGTGTTEAFF.

The chain has TRBV27 and TRBJ2-1; 8 nucleotides agree with TRBD1. V shed 4 bases, J shed 1 base, and the junction held 18 bases outside the gene matches. Germline V gives CDR1 MNHEY, CDR2 SMNVEV (reference sequence). The CDR3 totals 20 residues. DNA of the CDR3: TGTGCCAGCAGTTCGGACAGGGTTCGGGGATCTGAGGGATCCTACAATGAGCAGTTCTTC. Translation: CASSSDRVRGSEGSYNEQFF.

V gene TRBV4-1 combines with J gene TRBJ2-1; a possible D gene is TRBD1 (7 bases). This CDR3 has 15 residues. Between the trimmed V and J ends, which lost 6 bases and 4 bases, there was a span of 16 bases. The germline V gene has CDR1 MGHRA and CDR2 YSYEKL. The CDR3 sequence: CASSPLAGQYNEQFF. For the CDR3, the DNA is TGCGCCAGCAGTCCCCTGGCGGGACAGTACAATGAGCAGTTCTTC.

The CDR3 reads CASSRQQGDTEAFF. For the CDR3, the DNA is TGTGCCAGCAGCCGCCAACAGGGTGACACTGAAGCTTTCTTT. This sequence joins TRBV6-1 and TRBJ1-1, with a tentative D call TRBD1 (6 bases). The CDR3 sequence is 14 residues long. Per germline, CDR1 MNHNS and CDR2 SASEGT. V was cut by 6 bases and J by 3 bases, with 14 bases left in between.